The 26 T cell receptor beta chains listed next were all sequenced from one sample in a study of monozygotic twins with inflammatory bowel disease. TCRdb reworked the 5' RACE reads into one entry per CDR3 protein, no DNA. This repertoire includes nearly 450,000 distinct CDR3 sequences. Sequenced sample: blood. All receptors come from a human donor with ulcerative colitis or Crohn's disease, or a healthy co-twin of an affected twin (not recorded which).

The rearrangement uses TRBV7-3 and TRBJ2-2. The length of the CDR3 is 16 residues. In germline, CDR1 is SGHTA, CDR2 FQGTGA. CDR3 in amino acids: CASSLMASANTGELFF.

The V gene is TRBV12-3 or TRBV12-4, the J gene TRBJ2-5. The CDR3 contains 13 residues. CDR3: CASSLSSGETQYF.

The chain couples TRBV7-2 to TRBJ2-1; TCRdb outputs TRBD2, but without DNA this stays unchecked. From germline, CDR1 is SGHTA and CDR2 FQGNSA. The CDR3 extends over 12 amino acids. The CDR3 spells CASIGGSSEQFF.

The chain couples TRBV4-1 to TRBJ2-2. Looked up from germline, CDR1 is MGHRA and CDR2 is YSYEKL. The CDR3 consists of 13 residues. The CDR3 sequence is CASSHLNTGELFF.

The chain carries TRBV28 and TRBJ2-7; TCRdb returns TRBD2, unconfirmable since there is no DNA. CDR3 length: 14 amino acids. Germline V gene sequence: CDR1 MDHEN, CDR2 SYDVKM. CDR3 in amino acids: CASSPRTIAREQYF.

The rearrangement uses TRBV7-2 and TRBJ1-2; the TCRdb D gene call, TRBD1, has no DNA to confirm it. CDR3 length: 14 amino acids. Germline CDR1 is SGHTA and CDR2 is FQGNSA. CDR3 loop: CASSSTSIPGNYTF.

This chain connects TRBV7-9 to TRBJ2-7; TCRdb's D call of TRBD2 is untestable without DNA. The CDR3 is 15 amino acids. Germline V gene lookup returns CDR1 SEHNR and CDR2 FQNEAQ (reference sequence). The CDR3 protein is CASSMGLSPSYEQYF.

The V call is TRBV4-1, the J call TRBJ1-1. This CDR3 is built from 13 residues. The germline gives CDR1 MGHRA, CDR2 YSYEKL. CDR3: CASSRAGDTEAFF.

J is TRBJ1-1 and V is TRBV5-5; the TCRdb D gene call, TRBD1, has no DNA to confirm it. The CDR3 totals 15 residues. In germline, CDR1 is SGHKS, CDR2 YYEKEE (reference sequence). The CDR3 loop is CASSFFGGMNTEAFF.

The chain uses TRBV20-1 and TRBJ2-1; TCRdb picks TRBD1, but there is no DNA to check that call. CDR3 length: 14 residues. CDR1 is DFQATT, CDR2 SNEGSKA, per germline (reference sequence). CDR3 in amino acids: CSAWHGAQENEQFF.

The V call is TRBV18, the J call TRBJ2-7; the D call from TCRdb, TRBD1, cannot be confirmed without DNA. The germline V gene has CDR1 KGHSH and CDR2 LQKENI. The CDR3 sequence is 13 residues long. This chain's CDR3 is CASSQGFAYEQYF. Together with reference TRBV18 and TRBJ2-7, the CDR3 gives the full variable domain: NAGVMQNPRHLVRRRGQEARLRCSPMKGHSHVYWYRQLPEEGLKFMVYLQKENIIDESGMPKERFSAEFPKEGPSILRIQQVVRGDSAAYFCASSQGFAYEQYFGPGTRLTVT.

The genes are TRBV20-1 and TRBJ1-1; TCRdb gives TRBD1 as the D gene, but with no DNA this cannot be confirmed. The CDR3 extends over 13 amino acids. Germline V gene lookup returns CDR1 DFQATT and CDR2 SNEGSKA (reference sequence). CDR3: CSARGQGITEAFF.

The V call is TRBV7-9, the J call TRBJ1-1; TCRdb outputs TRBD1, but without DNA this stays unchecked. Germline V gene lookup returns CDR1 SEHNR and CDR2 FQNEAQ (reference sequence). The CDR3 totals 16 residues. The CDR3 spells CASSLDGTPLDTEAFF.

V is TRBV12-3 or TRBV12-4 and J is TRBJ2-7; TCRdb's D call, TRBD2, is unchecked because there is no DNA. This CDR3 is 11 amino acids long. CDR3 loop: CASTSKQGPYF.

The chain uses TRBV5-1 and TRBJ2-3; TCRdb gives TRBD2 as the D gene, but with no DNA this cannot be confirmed. The CDR3 spans 15 residues. Germline lookup yields CDR1 SGHRS and CDR2 YFSETQ. CDR3 sequence: CASSPQAGATDTQYF.

This chain links TRBV28 with TRBJ2-4; TCRdb outputs TRBD2, but without DNA this stays unchecked. CDR1 and CDR2 from the germline V gene are MDHEN and SYDVKM. CDR3 length: 17 amino acids. This CDR3 is CASTSQREGLAKNIQYF.

The V gene is TRBV6-5, the J gene TRBJ2-1; TCRdb outputs TRBD2, but without DNA this stays unchecked. The CDR3 runs to 13 residues. Germline assignment: CDR1 MNHEY and CDR2 SVGAGI. CDR3 sequence: CASGTSGYNEQFF.

The V gene is TRBV12-3 or TRBV12-4, the J gene TRBJ2-6; TCRdb lists TRBD1, though no DNA is available to test this call. This CDR3 comprises 15 residues. CDR3 protein: CASSLTGLVANVLTF.

This chain links TRBV6-2 or TRBV6-3 with TRBJ2-5; TCRdb indicates TRBD1, and absent DNA this call remains unverified. This CDR3 comprises 16 residues. Germline assignment: CDR1 MNHEY and CDR2 SVGEGT. The CDR3 loop reads CASNYPPGGLQETQYF.

This chain uses TRBV5-1 with TRBJ2-1; no DNA is available, so the TRBD2 call from TCRdb remains unchecked. CDR3 length equals 18 residues. CDR1 and CDR2 (germline): SGHRS, YFSETQ. The chain's CDR3 is CASSLVPRAGVLHNEQFF. Using reference TRBV5-1 and TRBJ2-1 for the parts outside the CDR3, the full variable domain is KAGVTQTPRYLIKTRGQQVTLSCSPISGHRSVSWYQQTPGQGLQFLFEYFSETQRNKGNFPGRFSGRQFSNSRSEMNVSTLELGDSALYLCASSLVPRAGVLHNEQFFGPGTRLTVL.

The chain has TRBV20-1 and TRBJ2-3. This CDR3 contains 17 residues. Germline V gene lookup returns CDR1 DFQATT and CDR2 SNEGSKA (reference sequence). The CDR3 sequence: CSARESSGLHRADTQYF.

V usage is TRBV5-1 and J usage is TRBJ2-1; TCRdb's D call of TRBD2 is untestable without DNA. CDR1 is SGHRS, CDR2 YFSETQ, per germline. CDR3 length: 16 amino acids. The CDR3 sequence: CASSLDFSGRGFEQFF.

This chain uses TRBV7-2 with TRBJ1-2; TCRdb designates TRBD1, a call that cannot be tested without DNA. The germline CDR1 and CDR2 sequences are SGHTA and FQGNSA. This CDR3 has 15 residues. The CDR3 reads CASSGGWGAQSGYTF.

The chain combines TRBV7-9 with TRBJ2-5. Germline V gene lookup returns CDR1 SEHNR and CDR2 FQNEAQ (reference sequence). This CDR3 is built from 16 residues. The CDR3 is CASSFWQNSNEETQYF. Complete variable domain (other parts from reference TRBV7-9 and TRBJ2-5): DTGVSQNPRHKITKRGQNVTFRCDPISEHNRLYWYRQTLGQGPEFLTYFQNEAQLEKSRLLSDRFSAERPKGSFSTLEIQRTEQGDSAMYLCASSFWQNSNEETQYFGPGTRLLVL.

The rearrangement links TRBV5-5 to TRBJ1-5. From germline, CDR1 is SGHKS and CDR2 YYEKEE (reference sequence). This CDR3 has 17 amino acids. CDR3 sequence reads: CASSLDSHPTSNQPQHF.

J is TRBJ2-5 and V is TRBV18; there is no DNA to check the TCRdb D call of TRBD1. CDR3 size: 15 residues. Germline loops: CDR1 KGHSH, CDR2 LQKENI. The chain's CDR3 is CASSGLRVPLAEEYF.